This T cell receptor (beta chain) was sequenced during a study of T cells in Graves' hyperthyroidism and ophthalmopathy. Study in general: Pretreatment peripheral blood was obtained at initial diagnosis. Whole-study results and caveats: Ophthalmopathy and stable hyperthyroidism were told apart by a 13 V-J model.

In its sample, this clonotype was seen many times. Its target is not known. V shed 10 bases and J 2 bases; nucleotides not matched to a gene: 16. CDR3 length: 16 amino acids. Germline V lookup: CDR1 MNHNS, CDR2 SASEGT. Amplification targeted TCR beta CDR3 regions from RNA transcripts. With the HTBI primer set, the TCR CDR3 went through a first round of RT-PCR. Each CDR3 protein is one row after TCRdb ran MiXCR on the multiplex PCR reads. Of hundreds of thousands of distinct CDR3 sequences in the sample, approximately 13% are singletons; the top ten hold 5.8%. The TCR originated in a woman in her twenties or thirties with Graves' hyperthyroidism that later progressed to Graves' ophthalmopathy. The material sequenced was blood. The chain couples TRBV6-1 to TRBJ1-2; 7 nucleotides agree with TRBD1. CDR3 amino acids: CATDFLDRASNYGYTF. CDR3 nucleotide sequence: TGTGCCACCGACTTCCTTGACAGGGCTTCAAACTATGGCTACACCTTC.